This T cell receptor beta chain was recovered during a study of blood T cells in healthy people across ages. Comment on this clonotype: As yet, its antigen is unknown.

Study outcomes and limitations: Diversity of TCR beta per million T cells declined in a roughly linear way with age.

CDR1 MGHDK and CDR2 SYGVNS come from the germline V gene. CDR3 length: 14 amino acids. V lost 11 bases, J lost 4 bases, and 10 bases stayed unmatched. A sample-barcoded 5' primer and a J-beta primer mix were used in a second PCR of about 7 to 12 cycles. Via MiXCR, TCRdb re-called the 5' RACE reads, giving one row per CDR3 protein. The table records roughly 800,000 distinct CDR3 sequences, roughly 60% of them present only once. Sequenced material: blood. The rearrangement links TRBV25-1 to TRBJ1-1, with 10 bases aligning to TRBD1. This sequence originates from a man aged 25 to 45 in good health. CDR3 DNA: TGTGCCCCCCAAGGGGACAGGGGTTTCACTGAAGCTTTCTTT. It is translated as CAPQGDRGFTEAFF.